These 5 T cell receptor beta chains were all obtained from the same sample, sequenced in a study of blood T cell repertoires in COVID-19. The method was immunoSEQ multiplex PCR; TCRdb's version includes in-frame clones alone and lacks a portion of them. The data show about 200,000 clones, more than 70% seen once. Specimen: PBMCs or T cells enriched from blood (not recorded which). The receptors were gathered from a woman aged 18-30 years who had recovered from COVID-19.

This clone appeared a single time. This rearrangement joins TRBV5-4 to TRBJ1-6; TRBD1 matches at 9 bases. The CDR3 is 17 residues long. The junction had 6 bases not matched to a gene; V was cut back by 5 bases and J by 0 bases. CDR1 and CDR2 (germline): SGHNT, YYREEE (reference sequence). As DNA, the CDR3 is TGTGCCAGCAGTCGGGGACAGGGAACCTCCTATAATTCACCCCTCCACTTT. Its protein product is CASSRGQGTSYNSPLHF.

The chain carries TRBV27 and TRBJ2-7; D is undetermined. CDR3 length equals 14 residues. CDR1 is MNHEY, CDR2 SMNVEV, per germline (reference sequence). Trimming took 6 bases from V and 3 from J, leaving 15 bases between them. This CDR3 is CASSPLPSVYEQYF. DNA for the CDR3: TGTGCCAGCAGCCCTCTACCAAGCGTCTACGAGCAGTACTTC.

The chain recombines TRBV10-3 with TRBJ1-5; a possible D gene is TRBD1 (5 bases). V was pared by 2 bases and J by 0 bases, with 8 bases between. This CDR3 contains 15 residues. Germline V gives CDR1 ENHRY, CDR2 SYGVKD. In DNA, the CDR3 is TGTGCCATCAGTGAGGGGGGGACTAGCAATCAGCCCCAGCATTTT. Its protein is CAISEGGTSNQPQHF.

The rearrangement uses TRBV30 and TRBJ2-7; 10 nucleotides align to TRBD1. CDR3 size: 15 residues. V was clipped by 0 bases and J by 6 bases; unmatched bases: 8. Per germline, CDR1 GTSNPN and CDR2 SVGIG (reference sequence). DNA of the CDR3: TGTGCCTGGAGTGTCGACAGGGGGCCTACCGGCGAGCAGTACTTC. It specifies CAWSVDRGPTGEQYF.

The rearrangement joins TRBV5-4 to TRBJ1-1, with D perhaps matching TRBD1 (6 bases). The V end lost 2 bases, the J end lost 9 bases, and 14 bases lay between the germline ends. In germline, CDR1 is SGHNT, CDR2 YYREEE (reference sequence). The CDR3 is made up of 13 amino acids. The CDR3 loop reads CASSFMGAQQAFF. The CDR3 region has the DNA TGTGCCAGCAGCTTCATGGGGGCCCAGCAAGCTTTCTTT.